This T cell receptor beta chain was retrieved from a study of breast tumors, draining lymph nodes, adjacent tissues. The study's findings and limits: Tumor TCR diversity was below lymph nodes but above nontumor tissue. Findings are consistent with lymph node origin and intratumoral expansion of most tumor T cells.

The lymph nodes were axillary draining lymph nodes from breast cancer patients. This clonotype has at least ten counts. Its matching antigen is unknown. TCRdb called the multiplex PCR reads again in MiXCR, with one record for every CDR3 protein. The data hold approximately 210,000 distinct CDR3 sequences, with roughly 30% observed a single time. The germline V gene encodes CDR1 SGHVS and CDR2 FNYEAQ. Trimming removed 4 bases at V and 6 bases at J, with 13 bases between. This CDR3 is built from 14 residues. The sample taken for sequencing was axillary lymph node tissue. The origin of this receptor is a female donor with breast cancer. Some clones in this sample may be carry-over from other donors' samples. The chain employs TRBV7-6 and TRBJ1-5; perhaps TRBD1 as D (6 bases). DNA of the CDR3: TGTGCCAGCAGCTCTACAGGGTTGGGTCAGCCCCAGCATTTT. It yields the protein CASSSTGLGQPQHF.